This T cell receptor (beta chain) is from a study of T-cell memory formation after mild COVID-19. TCRdb re-called the 5' RACE reads through MiXCR, storing one row per CDR3 protein. Here the sample spans more than 110,000 distinct CDR3 sequences, 25% being singletons. This CDR3 has 16 residues. The germline V gene has CDR1 SEHNR and CDR2 FQNEAQ (reference sequence). V was shortened by 5 bases and J by 3 bases, with 20 bases between the two germline ends. The chain couples TRBV7-9 to TRBJ2-7; a weak D match, TRBD1 (6 bases). The TCR originated in an adult woman who had mild COVID-19 (a few samples of this study predate the infection). Cell type and time point are not known. Sequencing used PBMCs or a T cell subset sorted from them (not recorded which). The CDR3 nucleotides are TGTGCCAGCAGCGCGCCGTGGGACAAAGGGTACTACGAGCAGTACTTC. Protein product: CASSAPWDKGYYEQYF.